This T cell receptor (beta chain) was observed in a study of blood T cells in healthy people across ages. The second PCR ran roughly 7 to 12 cycles with a sample-barcoded 5' primer and J-beta primers. TCRdb called the 5' RACE reads again in MiXCR, with one record for every CDR3 protein. The sample shows about 800,000 distinct CDR3 sequences, 35% to 60% of them seen only once. This clonotype was observed a handful of times. Its antigen is unidentified. Germline V lookup: CDR1 SNHLY, CDR2 FYNNEI. This CDR3 has 15 residues. Trimming took off 0 bases at V and 8 bases at J, with 16 bases between the two ends. Notes on the study in general: TCR beta diversity, measured per million T cells, fell in a roughly linear way with age.

This TCR was sampled from a man older than 75 in good health. The chain uses TRBV2 and TRBJ1-1; tentative D call: TRBD1 (6 bases). Sequencing was done on a sample of blood. In DNA, the CDR3 is TGTGCCAGCAGTGAAGCGTCCCGGGGGGCTAACGAAGCTTTCTTT. Amino acid sequence: CASSEASRGANEAFF.